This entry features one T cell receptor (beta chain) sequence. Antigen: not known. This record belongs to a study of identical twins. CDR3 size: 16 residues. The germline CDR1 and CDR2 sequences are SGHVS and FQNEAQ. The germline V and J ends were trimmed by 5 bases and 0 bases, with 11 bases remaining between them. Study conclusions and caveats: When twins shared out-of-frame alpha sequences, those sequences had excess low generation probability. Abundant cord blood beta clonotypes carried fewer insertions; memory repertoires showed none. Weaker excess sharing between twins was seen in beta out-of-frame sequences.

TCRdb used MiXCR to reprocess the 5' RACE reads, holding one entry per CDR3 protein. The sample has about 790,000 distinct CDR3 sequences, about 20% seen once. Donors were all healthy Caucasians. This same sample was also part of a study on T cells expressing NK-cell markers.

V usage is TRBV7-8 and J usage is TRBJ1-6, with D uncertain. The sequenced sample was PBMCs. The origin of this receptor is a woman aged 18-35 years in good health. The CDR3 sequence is CASSLPEGSYNSPLHF. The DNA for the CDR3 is TGTGCCAGCAGCCTCCCGGAGGGCTCCTATAATTCACCCCTCCACTTT.